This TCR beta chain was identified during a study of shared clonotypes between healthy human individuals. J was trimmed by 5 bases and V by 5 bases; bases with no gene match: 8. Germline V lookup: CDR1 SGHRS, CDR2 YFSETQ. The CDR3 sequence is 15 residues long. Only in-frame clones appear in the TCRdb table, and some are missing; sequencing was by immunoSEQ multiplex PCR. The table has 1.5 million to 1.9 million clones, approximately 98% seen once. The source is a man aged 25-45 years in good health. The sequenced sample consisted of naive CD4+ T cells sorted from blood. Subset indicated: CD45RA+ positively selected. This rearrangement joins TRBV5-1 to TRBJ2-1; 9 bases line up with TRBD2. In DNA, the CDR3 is TGCGCCAGCAGTTCCTGGACTAGCGAAAACAATGAGCAGTTCTTC. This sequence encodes CASSSWTSENNEQFF.